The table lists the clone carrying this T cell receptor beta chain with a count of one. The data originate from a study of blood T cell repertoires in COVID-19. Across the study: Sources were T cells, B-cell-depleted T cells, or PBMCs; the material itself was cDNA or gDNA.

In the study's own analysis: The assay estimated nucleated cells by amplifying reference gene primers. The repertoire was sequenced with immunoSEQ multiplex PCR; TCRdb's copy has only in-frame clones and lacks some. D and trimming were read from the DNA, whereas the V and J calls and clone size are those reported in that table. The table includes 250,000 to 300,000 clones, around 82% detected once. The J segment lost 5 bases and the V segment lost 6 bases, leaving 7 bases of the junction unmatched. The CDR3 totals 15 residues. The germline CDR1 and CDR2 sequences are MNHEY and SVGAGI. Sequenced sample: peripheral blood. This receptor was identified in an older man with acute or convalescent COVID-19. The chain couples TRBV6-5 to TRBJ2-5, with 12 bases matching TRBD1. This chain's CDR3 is CASRRRDRGLETQYF. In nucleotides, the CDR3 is TGTGCCAGCAGGCGCCGGGACAGGGGGCTCGAGACCCAGTACTTC.